This passage covers 18 T cell receptor beta chains from one sample sequenced in a study of control samples from healthy donors and cancer patients. Sequenced by immunoSEQ multiplex PCR; TCRdb stores in-frame clones only, minus some. Of 63,000 or so clones listed, about 87% are singletons. Sequenced material: blood. These receptors all stem from a man aged 50 or older in good health.

V usage is TRBV5-8 and J usage is TRBJ2-5, with D unclear. Germline V gene lookup returns CDR1 SGHTS and CDR2 YDEGEE. The germline V and J ends were trimmed by 0 bases and 5 bases, with 14 bases remaining between them. The CDR3 runs 15 residues. CDR3 DNA sequence: TGTGCCAGCAGCTTGGGAAGGGTAGGGTCGGAGACCCAGTACTTC. This sequence encodes CASSLGRVGSETQYF. The full variable domain, completed using reference TRBV5-8 and TRBJ2-5, is EAGVTQSPTHLIKTRGQQATLRCSPISGHTSVYWYQQALGLGLQFLLWYDEGEERNRGNFPPRFSGRQFPNYSSELNVNALELEDSALYLCASSLGRVGSETQYFGPGTRLLVL.

This clone was seen only a few times. The chain carries TRBV12-3 or TRBV12-4 and TRBJ2-7; D is tentatively TRBD1 or TRBD2 (6 bases each). The CDR3 loop spans 13 amino acids. V lost 7 bases and J 9 bases, leaving 19 bases between the germline ends. CDR3 sequence: CASNRLGEGGQYF. The DNA for the CDR3 is TGTGCCAGCAACAGACTTGGCGAGGGGGGGCAGTACTTC.

The chain links TRBV25-1 to TRBJ2-1, with TRBD2 matching 13 bases. The J segment lost 5 bases and the V segment lost 6 bases, leaving 1 base of the junction unmatched. This CDR3 spans 14 amino acids. CDR1 and CDR2 (germline): MGHDK, SYGVNS. The CDR3 sequence: CASSGTSGNNEQFF. The DNA for the CDR3 is TGTGCCAGCAGCGGGACTAGCGGGAACAATGAGCAGTTCTTC.

The J gene is TRBJ2-2, the V gene TRBV18; 9 bases are shared with TRBD2. The CDR3 spans 16 residues. The junction had 6 bases not matched to a gene; V was cut back by 1 base and J by 6 bases. Germline V gene lookup returns CDR1 KGHSH and CDR2 LQKENI. The CDR3 nucleotides are TGTGCCAGCTCACCACGGCTAGCGGGAAGGGCCGGGGAGCTGTTTTTT. It is translated as CASSPRLAGRAGELFF.

V is TRBV19 and J is TRBJ2-7; maybe TRBD2 (5 bases). Germline loops: CDR1 LNHDA, CDR2 SQIVND (reference sequence). CDR3 length: 16 residues. V gave up 1 base and J gave up 2 bases, with 15 bases separating them. The CDR3: CASSIVAGVATYEQYF. The DNA for the CDR3 is TGTGCCAGTAGTATAGTGGCCGGGGTAGCCACCTACGAGCAGTACTTC.

The chain recombines TRBV7-9 with TRBJ2-7; D gene ambiguous. V lost 5 bases to trimming and J lost 3 bases, with 11 bases between them. The CDR3 length is 13 residues. The V gene's germline CDR1 is SEHNR and CDR2 FQNEAQ (reference sequence). CDR3 protein: CASSGQELYEQYF. CDR3 sequence (DNA): TGTGCCAGCAGCGGTCAGGAACTCTACGAGCAGTACTTC.

This chain joins TRBV6-4 and TRBJ2-5, with D perhaps TRBD1 or TRBD2 (5 bases each). CDR1 is MRHNA and CDR2 is SNTAGT in the germline V gene. This CDR3 is built from 11 residues. V dropped 3 bases and J dropped 7 bases, with 6 bases sitting between them. The CDR3 reads CASSEGTTQYF. In nucleotides, the CDR3 is TGTGCCAGCAGTGAAGGGACGACCCAGTACTTC.

This clone was counted between two and nine times. The rearrangement uses TRBV2 and TRBJ1-1; no firm D call. Germline CDR1 reads SNHLY; CDR2 reads FYNNEI. Trimming took off 5 bases at V and 1 base at J, with 11 bases between the two ends. The length of the CDR3 is 14 residues. The CDR3 here is CASSQGRSNTEAFF. CDR3 coding DNA: TGTGCCAGCAGTCAAGGACGGTCGAACACTGAAGCTTTCTTT.

This chain joins TRBV24-1 and TRBJ2-1; tentative D call: TRBD2 (6 bases). Germline V gives CDR1 KGHDR, CDR2 SFDVKD. The CDR3 consists of 18 residues. V was clipped by 7 bases and J by 0 bases, with 21 bases between them. The CDR3 sequence: CATRGWGSGGSSYNEQFF. The CDR3 DNA reads TGTGCCACCAGGGGATGGGGTAGCGGAGGGAGCTCCTACAATGAGCAGTTCTTC.

This chain uses TRBV29-1 with TRBJ2-3; D perhaps matches TRBD2 (5 bases). The ends were cut back, 2 bases at V and 6 bases at J, with 12 bases in the middle. Per germline, CDR1 SQVTM and CDR2 ANQGSEA. This CDR3 contains 13 residues. CDR3 loop: CSVERPPGDTQYF. The CDR3 DNA reads TGCAGCGTTGAAAGGCCCCCGGGGGATACGCAGTATTTT.

This sequence joins TRBV4-2 and TRBJ2-6; tentatively, D is TRBD1 or TRBD2 (5 bases each). Trimming shortened V by 0 bases and J by 1 base, and 10 bases separated the two germline ends. The CDR3 is 17 residues long. CDR1 LGHNA and CDR2 YNFKEQ come from the germline V gene. The CDR3 spells CASSQEGTLSGANVLTF. The CDR3 region has the DNA TGTGCCAGCAGCCAAGAGGGGACGCTGTCTGGGGCCAACGTCCTGACTTTC.

This clone showed up just a few times. At one end, the junction sequence differs from germline, possibly due to a read error. The genes are TRBV7-7 and TRBJ2-7; tentatively, D is TRBD1 (5 bases). CDR3 length equals 15 residues. Germline V gives CDR1 SSHAT, CDR2 FNYEAQ (reference sequence). The CDR3: CASSLGLGRTHEQYF. CDR3 sequence (DNA): TGTGCTAGCAGCTTAGGCCTAGGTAGGACACACGAGCAGTACTTC.

The gene calls are TRBV30 and TRBJ2-3; the D gene is possibly TRBD2 (5 bases). The CDR3 sequence is 12 residues long. The germline V gene encodes CDR1 GTSNPN and CDR2 SVGIG (reference sequence). V was clipped by 5 bases and J by 6 bases, with 12 bases between them. The CDR3 coding sequence is TGTGCCTGGGGTCGGGGTGAGGATACGCAGTATTTT. It is translated as CAWGRGEDTQYF.

CDR3 sequence reads: CASGGTSYTYEQYF. CDR3 nucleotides: TGTGCCAGCGGGGGGACGTCGTACACCTACGAGCAGTACTTC. The chain is built from TRBV27 and TRBJ2-7; weak D call: TRBD2 (6 bases). Trimming pared 8 bases from V and 2 bases from J, leaving 16 bases between. This CDR3 has 14 amino acids. The germline gives CDR1 MNHEY, CDR2 SMNVEV (reference sequence).

The gene calls are TRBV5-1 and TRBJ2-2; no clear D gene. Per germline, CDR1 SGHRS and CDR2 YFSETQ. The CDR3 is made up of 16 amino acids. V gave up 1 base and J gave up 2 bases, with 12 bases separating them. The CDR3 spells CASSLQSDPNTGELFF. For the CDR3, the DNA is TGCGCCAGCAGCTTGCAGTCAGACCCCAACACCGGGGAGCTGTTTTTT.

In this sample, this clone turned up a few times. The gene calls are TRBV5-1 and TRBJ1-1; a possible D gene is TRBD1 (6 bases). The CDR3 loop spans 15 amino acids. Looked up from germline, CDR1 is SGHRS and CDR2 is YFSETQ. Trimming stripped 0 bases from V and 1 base from J, with 10 bases between. The CDR3 loop is CASSLVGAGNTEAFF. CDR3 DNA: TGCGCCAGCAGCTTGGTGGGGGCAGGGAACACTGAAGCTTTCTTT.

This clone was recorded only once. The V and J genes are TRBV18 and TRBJ2-5; 8 bases agree with TRBD1. Germline V gives CDR1 KGHSH, CDR2 LQKENI. The V gene end was trimmed by 2 bases and the J gene end by 3 bases; junction bases not matched to a gene: 11. The CDR3 is made up of 17 amino acids. The CDR3 here is CASSPIPWTGKEETQYF. The CDR3 DNA sequence: TGTGCCAGCTCACCAATCCCCTGGACAGGGAAGGAAGAGACCCAGTACTTC. The variable domain in full, with the rest retrieved from reference TRBV18 and TRBJ2-5, is NAGVMQNPRHLVRRRGQEARLRCSPMKGHSHVYWYRQLPEEGLKFMVYLQKENIIDESGMPKERFSAEFPKEGPSILRIQQVVRGDSAAYFCASSPIPWTGKEETQYFGPGTRLLVL.

The rearrangement links TRBV4-1 to TRBJ2-4, with TRBD1 as a possible D gene (6 bases). Germline loops: CDR1 MGHRA, CDR2 YSYEKL. This CDR3 has 15 residues. The V end was cut by 0 bases, the J end by 7 bases, with 13 bases between. The CDR3 loop is CASSQDFRGTNIQYF. The CDR3 bases are TGCGCCAGCAGCCAAGATTTCAGGGGAACCAACATTCAGTACTTC.